The text below deals with one T cell receptor beta chain. Its cognate antigen is unknown. Germline V gene sequence: CDR1 MNHNS, CDR2 SASEGT. The CDR3 covers 15 residues. Trimming left V 3 bases short and J 3 bases short, with 12 bases between. This sample stems from a study of T cell responses to AZD1222 COVID-19 vaccine. TCRdb's copy holds only in-frame clones and misses some; the assay was immunoSEQ multiplex PCR. This sample carries 140,000 or so clones, about 94% of them seen once, and the ten largest clones take under 4.5%. Findings and limits, study-wide: With dominance at 160-218 and 743-854, vaccine-associated CD4 TCRs spanned spike. Clonal diversity was possibly underestimated; the donors were predominantly white British and more often female. Baseline serostatus was positive in only a handful of AZD1222 recipients.

The sequence came from an adult who received the AZD1222 COVID-19 vaccine. The V and J genes are TRBV6-1 and TRBJ2-1; D gene ambiguous. Sequencing used peripheral blood, obtained 28 days after the second AZD1222 dose. The CDR3 region is CASSDGRLYYNEQFF. The CDR3 DNA reads as TGTGCCAGCAGTGACGGCAGGTTATACTACAATGAGCAGTTCTTC.